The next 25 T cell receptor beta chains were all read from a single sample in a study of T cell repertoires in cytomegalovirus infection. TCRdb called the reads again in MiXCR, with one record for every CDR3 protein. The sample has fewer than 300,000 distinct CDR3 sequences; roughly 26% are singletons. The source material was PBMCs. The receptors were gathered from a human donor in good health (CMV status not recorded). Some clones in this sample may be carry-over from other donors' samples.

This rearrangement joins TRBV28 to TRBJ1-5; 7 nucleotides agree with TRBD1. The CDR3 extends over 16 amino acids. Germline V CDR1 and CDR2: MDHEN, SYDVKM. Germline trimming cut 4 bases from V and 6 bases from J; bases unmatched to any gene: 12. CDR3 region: CASSSLNRGSSQPQHF. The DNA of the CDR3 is TGTGCCAGCAGTTCTCTAAACAGGGGAAGTAGTCAGCCCCAGCATTTT.

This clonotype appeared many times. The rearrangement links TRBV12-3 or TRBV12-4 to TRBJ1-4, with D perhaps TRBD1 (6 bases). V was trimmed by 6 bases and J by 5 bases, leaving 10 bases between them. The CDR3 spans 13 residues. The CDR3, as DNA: TGTGCCAGCAGAGGGGGTCCCAATGAAAAACTGTTTTTT. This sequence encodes CASRGGPNEKLFF.

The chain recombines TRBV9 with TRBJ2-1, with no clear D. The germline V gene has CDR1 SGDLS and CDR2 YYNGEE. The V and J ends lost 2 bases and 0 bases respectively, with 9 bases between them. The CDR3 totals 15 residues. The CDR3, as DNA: TGTGCCAGCAGCGTCGAATTTAGCTCCTACAATGAGCAGTTCTTC. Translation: CASSVEFSSYNEQFF.

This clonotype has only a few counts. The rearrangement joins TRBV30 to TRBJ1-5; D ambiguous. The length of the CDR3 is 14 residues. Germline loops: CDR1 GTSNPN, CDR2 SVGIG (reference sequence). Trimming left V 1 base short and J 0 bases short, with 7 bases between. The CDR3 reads CAWSGEFSNQPQHF. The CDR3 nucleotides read TGTGCCTGGAGTGGGGAGTTTAGCAATCAGCCCCAGCATTTT.

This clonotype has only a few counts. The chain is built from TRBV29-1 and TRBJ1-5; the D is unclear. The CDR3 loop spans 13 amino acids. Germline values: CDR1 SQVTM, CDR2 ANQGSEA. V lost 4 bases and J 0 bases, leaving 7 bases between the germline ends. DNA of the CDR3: TGCAGCGTTGCAGAGAATAGCAATCAGCCCCAGCATTTT. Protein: CSVAENSNQPQHF.

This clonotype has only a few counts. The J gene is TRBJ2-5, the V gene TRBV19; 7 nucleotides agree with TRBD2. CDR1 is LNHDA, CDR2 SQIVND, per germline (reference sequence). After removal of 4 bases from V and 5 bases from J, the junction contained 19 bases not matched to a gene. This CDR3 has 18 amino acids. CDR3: CASSTSSAGRAVLETQYF. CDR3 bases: TGTGCCAGTAGTACCTCTTCCGCAGGGAGGGCCGTTCTGGAGACCCAGTACTTC.

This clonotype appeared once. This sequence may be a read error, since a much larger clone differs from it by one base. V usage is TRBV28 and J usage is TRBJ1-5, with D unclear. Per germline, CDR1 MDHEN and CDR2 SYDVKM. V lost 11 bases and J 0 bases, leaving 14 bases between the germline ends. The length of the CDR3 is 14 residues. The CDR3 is CARTLPSSNQPQHF. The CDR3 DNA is TGTGCCCGCACACTCCCGAGTAGCAATCAGCCCCAGCATTTT.

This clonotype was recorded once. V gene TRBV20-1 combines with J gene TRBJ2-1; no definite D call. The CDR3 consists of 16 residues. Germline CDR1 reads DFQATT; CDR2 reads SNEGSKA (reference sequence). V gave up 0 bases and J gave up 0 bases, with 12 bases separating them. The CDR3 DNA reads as TGCAGTGCTAGAGAACCTCGGGCCTCCTCCTACAATGAGCAGTTCTTC. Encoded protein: CSAREPRASSYNEQFF.

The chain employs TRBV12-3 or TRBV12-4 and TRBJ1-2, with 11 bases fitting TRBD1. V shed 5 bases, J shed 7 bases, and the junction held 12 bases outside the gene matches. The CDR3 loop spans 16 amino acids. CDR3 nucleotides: TGTGCCAGCAGTAAACTAGGGACAGGGGGGGATGGTGGCTACACCTTC. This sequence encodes CASSKLGTGGDGGYTF.

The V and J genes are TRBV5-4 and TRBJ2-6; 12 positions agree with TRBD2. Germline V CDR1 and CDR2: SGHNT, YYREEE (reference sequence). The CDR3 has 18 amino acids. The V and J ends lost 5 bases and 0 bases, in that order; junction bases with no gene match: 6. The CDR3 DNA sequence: TGTGCCAGCAGTGCGGCTAGCGGGAGGGTCTCTGGGGCCAACGTCCTGACTTTC. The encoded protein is CASSAASGRVSGANVLTF.

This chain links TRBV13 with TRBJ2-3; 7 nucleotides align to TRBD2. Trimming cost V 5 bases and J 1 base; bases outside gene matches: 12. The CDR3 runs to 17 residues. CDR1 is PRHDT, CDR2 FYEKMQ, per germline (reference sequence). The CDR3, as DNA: TGTGCCAGCAGCCCTGGTCAGGAGCGGGGCGGCACAGATACGCAGTATTTT. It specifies CASSPGQERGGTDTQYF.

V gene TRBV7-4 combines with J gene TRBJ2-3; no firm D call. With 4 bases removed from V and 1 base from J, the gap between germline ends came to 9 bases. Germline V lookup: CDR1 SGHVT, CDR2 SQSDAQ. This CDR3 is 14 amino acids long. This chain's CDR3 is CASSSVKGTDTQYF. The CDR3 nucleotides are TGTGCCAGCAGCTCAGTGAAGGGCACAGATACGCAGTATTTT.

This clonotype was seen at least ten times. The CDR3 is CASSLARPSQETQYF. CDR3 coding DNA: TGTGCCAGCAGCTTAGCGCGGCCATCTCAAGAGACCCAGTACTTC. This sequence joins TRBV7-2 and TRBJ2-5, with D unclear. V was shortened by 0 bases and J by 2 bases, with 10 bases between the two germline ends. This CDR3 region has 15 residues. Germline V CDR1 and CDR2: SGHTA, FQGNSA.

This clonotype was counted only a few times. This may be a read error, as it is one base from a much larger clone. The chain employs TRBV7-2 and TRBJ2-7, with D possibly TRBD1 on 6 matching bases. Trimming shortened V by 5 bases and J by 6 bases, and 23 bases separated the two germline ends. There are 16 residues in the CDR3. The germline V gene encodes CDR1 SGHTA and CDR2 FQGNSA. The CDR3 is CASSGPLGAVFPEQYF. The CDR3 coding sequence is TGTGCCAGCAGCGGGCCGCTGGGGGCGGTGTTCCCCGAGCAGTACTTC.

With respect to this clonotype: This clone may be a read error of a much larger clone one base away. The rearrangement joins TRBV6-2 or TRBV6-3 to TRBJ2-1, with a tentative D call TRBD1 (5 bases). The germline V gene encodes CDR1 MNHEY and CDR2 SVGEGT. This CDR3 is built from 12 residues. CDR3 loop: CSSRDPYNEQFF. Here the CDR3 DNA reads TGTTCCAGCAGGGATCCCTACAATGAGCAGTTCTTC.

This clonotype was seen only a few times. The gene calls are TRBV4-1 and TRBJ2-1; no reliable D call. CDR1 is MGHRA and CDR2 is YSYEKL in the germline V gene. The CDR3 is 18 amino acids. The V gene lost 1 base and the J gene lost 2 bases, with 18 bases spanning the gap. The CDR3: CASSQGGRGRSTYNEQFF. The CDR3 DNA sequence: TGCGCCAGCAGCCAAGGAGGACGTGGGCGGTCGACCTACAATGAGCAGTTCTTC.

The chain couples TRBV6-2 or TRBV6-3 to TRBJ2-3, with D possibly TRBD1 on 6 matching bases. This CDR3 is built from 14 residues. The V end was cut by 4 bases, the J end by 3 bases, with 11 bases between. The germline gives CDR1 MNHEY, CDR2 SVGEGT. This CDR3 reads CASSWQGRTDTQYF. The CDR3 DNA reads TGTGCCAGCAGTTGGCAGGGGCGAACAGATACGCAGTATTTT.

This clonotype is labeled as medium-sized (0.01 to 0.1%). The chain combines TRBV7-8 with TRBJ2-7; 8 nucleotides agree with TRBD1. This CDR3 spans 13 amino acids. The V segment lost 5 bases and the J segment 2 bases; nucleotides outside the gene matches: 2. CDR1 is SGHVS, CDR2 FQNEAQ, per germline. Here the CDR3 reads CASSGDRTYEQYF. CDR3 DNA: TGTGCCAGCAGCGGGGACAGGACCTACGAGCAGTACTTC. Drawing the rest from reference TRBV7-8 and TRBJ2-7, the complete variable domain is GAGVSQSPRYKVAKRGQDVALRCDPISGHVSLFWYQQALGQGPEFLTYFQNEAQLDKSGLPSDRFFAERPEGSVSTLKIQRTQQEDSAVYLCASSGDRTYEQYFGPGTRLTVT.

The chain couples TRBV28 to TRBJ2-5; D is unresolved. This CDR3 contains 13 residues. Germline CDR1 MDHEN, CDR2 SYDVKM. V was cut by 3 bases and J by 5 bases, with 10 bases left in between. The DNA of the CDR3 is TGTGCCAGCAGTTTTTTGGGAAGGGAGACCCAGTACTTC. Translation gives CASSFLGRETQYF.

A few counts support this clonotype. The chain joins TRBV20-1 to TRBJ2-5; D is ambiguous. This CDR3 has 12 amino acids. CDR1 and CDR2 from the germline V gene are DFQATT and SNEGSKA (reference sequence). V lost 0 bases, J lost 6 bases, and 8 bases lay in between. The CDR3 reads CSAREVAKTQYF. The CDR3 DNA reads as TGCAGTGCTAGAGAGGTGGCGAAGACCCAGTACTTC.

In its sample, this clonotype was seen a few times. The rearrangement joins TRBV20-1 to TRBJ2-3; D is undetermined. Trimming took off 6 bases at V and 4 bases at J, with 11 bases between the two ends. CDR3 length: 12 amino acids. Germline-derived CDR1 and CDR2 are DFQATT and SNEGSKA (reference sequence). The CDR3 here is CSAGSAADTQYF. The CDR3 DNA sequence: TGCAGTGCGGGTTCGGCCGCAGATACGCAGTATTTT.

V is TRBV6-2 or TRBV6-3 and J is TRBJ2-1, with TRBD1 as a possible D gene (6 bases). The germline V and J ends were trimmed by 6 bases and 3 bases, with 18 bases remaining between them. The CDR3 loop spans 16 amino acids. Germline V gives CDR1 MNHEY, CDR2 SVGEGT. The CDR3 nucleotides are TGTGCCAGCAGCCTAGAACAAACAGGGTACTACAATGAGCAGTTCTTC. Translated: CASSLEQTGYYNEQFF.

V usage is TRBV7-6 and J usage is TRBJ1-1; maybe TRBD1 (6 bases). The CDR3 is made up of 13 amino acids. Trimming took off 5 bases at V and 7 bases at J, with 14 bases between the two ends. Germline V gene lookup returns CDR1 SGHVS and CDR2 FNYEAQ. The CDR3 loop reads CASSPGSRGEAFF. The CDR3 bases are TGTGCCAGCAGCCCAGGGAGCAGGGGTGAAGCTTTCTTT.

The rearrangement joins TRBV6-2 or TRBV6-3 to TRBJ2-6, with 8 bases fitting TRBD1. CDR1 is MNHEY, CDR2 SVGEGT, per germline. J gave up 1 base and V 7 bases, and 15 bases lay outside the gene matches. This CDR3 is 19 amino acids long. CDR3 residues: CASTMRRGRGRSGANVLTF. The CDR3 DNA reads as TGTGCCAGCACCATGAGGAGGGGCAGGGGGCGATCTGGGGCCAACGTCCTGACTTTC.

The CDR3 nucleotides read TGTGCCAGCAGCCGGAACACCAACACAGATACGCAGTATTTT. Its translation is CASSRNTNTDTQYF. The chain uses TRBV7-2 and TRBJ2-3, with D unclear. CDR1 and CDR2 (germline): SGHTA, FQGNSA. V was clipped by 5 bases and J by 2 bases, with 11 bases between them. This CDR3 contains 14 residues.